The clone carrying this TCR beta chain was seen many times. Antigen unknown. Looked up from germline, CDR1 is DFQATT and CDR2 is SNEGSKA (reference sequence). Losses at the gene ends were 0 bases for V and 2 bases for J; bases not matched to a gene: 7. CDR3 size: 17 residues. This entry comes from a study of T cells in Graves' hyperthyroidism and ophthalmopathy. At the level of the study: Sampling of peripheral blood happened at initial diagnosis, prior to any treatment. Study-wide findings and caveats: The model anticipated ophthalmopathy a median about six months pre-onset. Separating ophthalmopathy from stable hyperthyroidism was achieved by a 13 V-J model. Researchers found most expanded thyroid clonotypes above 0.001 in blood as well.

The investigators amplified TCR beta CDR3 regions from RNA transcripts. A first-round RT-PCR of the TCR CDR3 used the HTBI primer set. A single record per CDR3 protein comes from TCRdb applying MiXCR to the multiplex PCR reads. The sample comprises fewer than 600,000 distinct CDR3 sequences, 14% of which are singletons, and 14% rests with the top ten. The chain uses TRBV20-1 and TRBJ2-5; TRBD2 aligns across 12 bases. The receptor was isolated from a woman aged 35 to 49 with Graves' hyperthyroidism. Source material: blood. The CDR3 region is CSARDQGLAGTQETQYF. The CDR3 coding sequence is TGCAGTGCTAGAGATCAGGGACTAGCGGGCACGCAAGAGACCCAGTACTTC.